This record concerns one T cell receptor (beta chain) sequence. The antigen it recognizes is unknown. Per-base qualities were not stored, and no clone one base away is much larger. The library was generated by the immunoSEQ multiplex PCR assay. In the source study's methods: A statistical classification framework was developed to diagnose cytomegalovirus status using the catalog of TCR beta chain sequences. TCRdb re-hosts the immuneACCESS table, in-frame sequences only. Its copies lack some clones; in the studies checked, an unresolved V gene accounts for under half of them, and the cause for the rest is not known. Clone size and the V and J calls come from that table; the DNA yielded D and trimming. The sample includes roughly 200,000 clones, with approximately 86% observed a single time. The leading ten clones occupy roughly 7% of the sample. The sample belongs to a study of cytomegalovirus exposure and HLA in healthy donors (dated by TCRdb to 2017 to 2019). Regarding the complete study: According to a later analysis, the 120 or so validation repertoires were produced on the same platform as the 680 or so repertoires of the first cohort. The study aimed to test whether cataloging public T cell receptors could reveal signatures of past pathogen exposure. To predict cytomegalovirus infection status, the study brought together high-throughput TCR immunosequencing, statistical association of individual TCRs with disease status, and machine learning. A separate validation cohort of roughly 130 different subjects was used in addition to the roughly 670-subject first cohort. Findings and caveats that apply to the study as a whole: Cytomegalovirus status was reported to be diagnosed by the classifier with high specificity and sensitivity in both the original and validation cohorts. While some public TCRs were present in many individuals, most TCR sequences turned up only very rarely across donors. A few of the identified cytomegalovirus-associated TCR beta chains were confirmed in vitro to be specific for cytomegalovirus antigens. Subsequent analysis determined that TCRs grouped into clusters in the first cohort also showed a tendency toward co-occurrence across the roughly 120 validation repertoires, and approximately 94% of cluster scores exceeded 0. All 120 or so repertoires were used to score co-occurrence in the validation cohort in a later analysis, because that analysis had no HLA typing for the cohort. The authors suggested that the approach could potentially be extended to other disease states and immunological phenotypes. In the study, approximately 160 TCR beta chains were listed as associated with cytomegalovirus.

The trim is 6 bases for V and 1 base for J, with a gap of 10 bases between the germline ends. CDR1 and CDR2 are drawn from the germline V gene: LGHNT, FRNRAP. Inclusive of the bounding cysteine and phenylalanine, the CDR3 is 13 residues long. The read is trimmed to its CDR3 DNA, 39 bases read in frame from base 1. Separate from the roughly 650-subject first cohort, the validation cohort of some 130 subjects was the group to which the donors belonged. This clonotype originated in a man aged 25-40 years in good health and CMV-seropositive. Source material: PBMCs. The chain couples TRBV12-5 to TRBJ2-7; no D gene can be assigned with confidence. The CDR3 reads CASGPSGSYEQYF. The DNA sequence is as follows: TGTGCTAGTGGCCCAAGTGGATCCTACGAGCAGTACTTC.